This TCR beta chain was observed in a study of blood T cells in healthy people across ages. Total RNA was extracted at no less than 5.5 micrograms per sample. Through a sample-barcoded 5' primer and a J-beta primer mix, a second PCR was run for roughly 6 to 12 cycles. TCRdb re-called the 5' RACE reads through MiXCR, storing one row per CDR3 protein. The repertoire consists of 850,000 to 1,100,000 distinct CDR3 sequences, with roughly two fifths occurring once and the leading ten covering approximately 14%. There are 17 residues in the CDR3. The V and J ends lost 0 bases and 1 base, in that order; junction bases with no gene match: 5. Germline V gene data show CDR1 as LGHDT and CDR2 as YNNKEL (reference sequence). Study findings and constraints: The unsorted PBMCs prevented any conclusive comparison of naive versus antigen-experienced cells. Diversity estimates drawn from one million T cells were deemed underestimates.

In this sample, this clonotype turned up a few times. Its cognate antigen is unknown. The sample taken for sequencing was blood. The clonotype was recovered from a man aged 18-30 years in good health. This chain links TRBV3-1 with TRBJ2-4; 8 nucleotides align to TRBD2. The CDR3 DNA reads as TGTGCCAGCAGCCAAGATTCTGGCGGGGGGGCCAAAAACATTCAGTACTTC. It codes for CASSQDSGGGAKNIQYF.